The subject of this entry is one T cell receptor beta chain. Its antigen remains unidentified. The sample is drawn from a study of type 1 and type 2 diabetes patients. For the study at large: Participants included type 1 and type 2 diabetes patients plus nondiabetic controls. Whole-study findings and limits: Between type 2 diabetes and control samples, V and J usage averaged approximately 0.97 correlation. With limited T2D and control samples, some T1D-only expanded clones may not be T1D-specific.

The CDR3 loop spans 17 amino acids. Germline trimming cut 2 bases from V and 2 bases from J; bases unmatched to any gene: 9. Germline V CDR1 and CDR2: KGHDR, SFDVKD. Peripheral blood, about 11 milliliters per participant, was collected. Genomic DNA was the PCR template. Amplification of the beta chain CDR3 used 30 forward and 13 reverse multiplex primers. TCRdb called the multiplex PCR reads again in MiXCR, with one record for every CDR3 protein. In the table there are approximately 260,000 distinct CDR3 sequences, around 47% of which are singletons. This TCR was recovered from a young man with type 2 diabetes. The sample consisted of peripheral blood mononuclear cells (PBMCs). V gene TRBV24-1 combines with J gene TRBJ2-5, with 8 bases identical to TRBD1. The CDR3 region is CATSDSTLGQGQETQYF. The CDR3 nucleotides are TGTGCCACCAGTGATTCAACGCTAGGACAGGGTCAAGAGACCCAGTACTTC.